This T cell receptor (beta chain) was recorded in a study of shared clonotypes between healthy human individuals. At the level of the study: Researchers drew samples from a couple of women and a few men aged 18 to 49.

The assay used deep level. The table came from immunoSEQ multiplex PCR; TCRdb's copy has only in-frame clones and leaves some out. The sample includes 470,000 or so clones, 70% to 85% seen only once; the top ten take more than 10%. Study observations and caveats: How much donors shared clonotypes was expected to be affected by sequencing depth.

Points on this clone: What it binds is not known.

This TCR was sampled from a woman between 40 and 55 years old in good health. Some clones in this sample may be carry-over from other donors' samples. The sequenced material came from PBMCs.

The CDR3 protein is CASTDNEQFF. The CDR3, as DNA: TGTGCCAGCACGGACAATGAGCAGTTCTTC. The chain combines TRBV7-9 with TRBJ2-1; D uncertain. The CDR3 contains 10 residues. Germline CDR1 is SEHNR and CDR2 is FQNEAQ (reference sequence). V lost 7 bases to trimming and J lost 5 bases, with 3 bases between them.